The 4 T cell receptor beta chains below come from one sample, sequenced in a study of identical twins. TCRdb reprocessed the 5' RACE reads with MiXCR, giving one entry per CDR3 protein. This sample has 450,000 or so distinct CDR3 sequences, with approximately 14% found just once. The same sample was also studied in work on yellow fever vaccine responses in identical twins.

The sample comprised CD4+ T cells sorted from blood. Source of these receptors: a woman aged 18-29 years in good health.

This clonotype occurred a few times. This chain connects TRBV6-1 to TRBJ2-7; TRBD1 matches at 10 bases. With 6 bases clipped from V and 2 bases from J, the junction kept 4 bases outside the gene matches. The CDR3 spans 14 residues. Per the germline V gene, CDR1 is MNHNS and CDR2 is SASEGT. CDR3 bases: TGTGCCAGCAGGAGGACAGGGGGAACCTACGAGCAGTACTTC. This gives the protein CASRRTGGTYEQYF.

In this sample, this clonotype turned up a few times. CDR3 nucleotide sequence: TGCGCCAGCAGCTTCGGGACAGGGGTTGGCTACACCTTC. Amino acids: CASSFGTGVGYTF. The genes are TRBV5-1 and TRBJ1-2; 10 bases line up with TRBD1. V trimming: 2 bases; J trimming: 7 bases; junction bases outside the gene matches: 2. This CDR3 is built from 13 residues. CDR1 and CDR2 from the germline V gene are SGHRS and YFSETQ. Combining the CDR3 with reference TRBV5-1 and TRBJ1-2 gives the whole variable domain KAGVTQTPRYLIKTRGQQVTLSCSPISGHRSVSWYQQTPGQGLQFLFEYFSETQRNKGNFPGRFSGRQFSNSRSEMNVSTLELGDSALYLCASSFGTGVGYTFGSGTRLTVV.

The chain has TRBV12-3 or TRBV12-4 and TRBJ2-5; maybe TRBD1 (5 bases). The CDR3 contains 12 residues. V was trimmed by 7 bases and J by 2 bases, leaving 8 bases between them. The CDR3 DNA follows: TGTGCCAGCATTTGGACACAAGAGACCCAGTACTTC. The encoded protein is CASIWTQETQYF.

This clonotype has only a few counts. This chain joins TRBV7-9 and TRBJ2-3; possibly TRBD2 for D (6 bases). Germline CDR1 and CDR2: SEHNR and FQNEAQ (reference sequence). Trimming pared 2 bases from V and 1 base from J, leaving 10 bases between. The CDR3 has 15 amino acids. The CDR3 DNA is TGTGCCAGCAGCTTAATCCAGCGGGGCACAGATACGCAGTATTTT. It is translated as CASSLIQRGTDTQYF.